Below, 15 T cell receptor beta chains from the same sample are listed, as sequenced in a study of T-cell reconstitution after alpha-beta-depleted transplantation in children. Researchers prepared the TCRbeta library using unique molecular identifiers, the study reports. In TCRdb, the PCR reads were re-called with MiXCR into one record per CDR3 protein. The sample has hundreds of thousands of distinct CDR3 sequences, roughly 15% seen once. The starting material was PBMCs, mostly from graft donor cells, obtained 360 days after TCRalphabeta/CD19-depleted stem cell transplant. These receptors were collected from a male patient aged 2-15 years who had a stem cell transplant for acute lymphoblastic leukemia, so the T cells may come from the graft donor.

The gene calls are TRBV5-6 and TRBJ1-6; TRBD1 matches 8 bases. The CDR3 covers 16 residues. V lost 2 bases to trimming and J lost 8 bases; unmatched junction nucleotides: 9. Germline lookup yields CDR1 SGHDT and CDR2 YYEEEE. The DNA for the CDR3 is TGTGCCAGCAGCTTCGACGGACAGGGATGGGATTCACCCCTCCACTTT. Translation gives CASSFDGQGWDSPLHF.

The rearrangement joins TRBV3-1 to TRBJ2-1; D remains ambiguous. V was shortened by 4 bases and J by 1 base, with 11 bases between the two germline ends. CDR1 and CDR2 (germline): LGHDT, YNNKEL (reference sequence). There are 15 residues in the CDR3. The CDR3 region has the DNA TGTGCCAGCAGCCTGAGGACCGGGTCCTACAATGAGCAGTTCTTC. Translating gives CASSLRTGSYNEQFF.

This clonotype was seen more than once but under ten times. V usage is TRBV20-1 and J usage is TRBJ2-7; no clear D gene. The germline gives CDR1 DFQATT, CDR2 SNEGSKA (reference sequence). The CDR3 spans 13 residues. Trimming took 2 bases from V and 3 from J, leaving 11 bases between them. The CDR3 nucleotides read TGCAGTGCTAGATCTTCCGCTAGCTACGAGCAGTACTTC. It codes for CSARSSASYEQYF.

In this sample, this clonotype turned up a few times. J is TRBJ2-1 and V is TRBV29-1; no clear D. CDR1 is SQVTM, CDR2 ANQGSEA, per germline. V shed 1 base and J shed 8 bases, with 9 bases lying between them. The CDR3 totals 12 residues. This chain's CDR3 is CSVEVSSDEQFF. Here the CDR3 DNA reads TGCAGCGTTGAAGTTTCCAGCGATGAGCAGTTCTTC.

The CDR3 region has the DNA TGCAGCGTTCGGGGGGCGCGGACTGAAGCTTTCTTT. This sequence encodes CSVRGARTEAFF. J is TRBJ1-1 and V is TRBV29-1, with a weak D call TRBD1 (6 bases). The CDR3 totals 12 residues. V was trimmed by 5 bases and J by 5 bases, leaving 12 bases between them. Per the germline V gene, CDR1 is SQVTM and CDR2 is ANQGSEA.

This clonotype appeared a few times. The genes are TRBV20-1 and TRBJ2-1, with no clear D. The CDR3 sequence is 11 residues long. The V end was cut by 5 bases, the J end by 4 bases, with 6 bases between. Germline assignment: CDR1 DFQATT and CDR2 SNEGSKA (reference sequence). CDR3 sequence: CSAQKYNEQFF. The CDR3 region has the DNA TGCAGTGCTCAGAAGTACAATGAGCAGTTCTTC.

V is TRBV12-3 or TRBV12-4 and J is TRBJ2-1, with 12 bases identical to TRBD2. The CDR3 consists of 15 residues. J gave up 7 bases and V 6 bases, and 7 bases lay outside the gene matches. The CDR3 DNA reads TGTGCCAGCAGCCTAGCGGGGGGGCCCGGGAATGAGCAGTTCTTC. Translating it yields CASSLAGGPGNEQFF.

Only one count was recorded for this clonotype. This chain connects TRBV7-9 to TRBJ1-2; possible D gene TRBD1, 6 bases. Germline values: CDR1 SEHNR, CDR2 FQNEAQ (reference sequence). This CDR3 region has 16 residues. V lost 7 bases and J lost 4, with 22 bases in between. The CDR3 bases are TGTGCCAGCACCCAAGGGGGGGAAAACCCCGGCTATGGCTACACCTTC. This encodes CASTQGGENPGYGYTF.

The V call is TRBV5-6, the J call TRBJ2-5; possible D gene TRBD2, 5 bases. The ends were cut back, 4 bases at V and 2 bases at J, with 21 bases in the middle. CDR3 length: 17 residues. CDR1 SGHDT and CDR2 YYEEEE come from the germline V gene. The CDR3 sequence is CASSLLRVEREQETQYF. CDR3 sequence (DNA): TGTGCCAGCAGCCTCCTGAGGGTCGAGAGGGAACAAGAGACCCAGTACTTC.

The CDR3 coding sequence is TGTGCCAGCAGCTTTGGGGTGCGGGAATACACAGATACGCAGTATTTT. It translates to CASSFGVREYTDTQYF. The chain uses TRBV5-4 and TRBJ2-3, with a weak D call TRBD2 (6 bases). Trimming took 2 bases from V and 2 from J, leaving 15 bases between them. The CDR3 is 16 amino acids. Germline V gene sequence: CDR1 SGHNT, CDR2 YYREEE (reference sequence).

This rearrangement joins TRBV27 to TRBJ1-2; TRBD1 might be the D (6 bases). Germline CDR1 reads MNHEY; CDR2 reads SMNVEV (reference sequence). The CDR3 loop spans 12 amino acids. The V and J ends lost 5 bases and 7 bases respectively, with 11 bases between them. CDR3 DNA: TGTGCCAGCAGTAACAGGGCGGGTGGCTACACCTTC. This encodes CASSNRAGGYTF.

The rearrangement links TRBV9 to TRBJ2-3; 8 positions match TRBD1. V dropped 4 bases and J dropped 4; count of bases not matched to a gene: 8. The CDR3 contains 15 residues. In germline, CDR1 is SGDLS, CDR2 YYNGEE. The CDR3 loop is CASSPDRGSADTQYF. In DNA form, the CDR3 reads TGTGCCAGCAGCCCTGACAGGGGATCCGCAGATACGCAGTATTTT.

The chain employs TRBV29-1 and TRBJ1-1, with D maybe TRBD1 (5 bases). CDR3 size: 11 residues. Germline-derived CDR1 and CDR2 are SQVTM and ANQGSEA. The V and J ends lost 3 bases and 10 bases respectively, with 12 bases between them. CDR3: CSVDLGALAFF. CDR3 DNA sequence: TGCAGCGTTGATCTAGGGGCGTTAGCTTTCTTT.

The chain combines TRBV15 with TRBJ2-1; D is uncertain. Trimming removed 0 bases at V and 6 bases at J, with 12 bases between. This CDR3 has 15 residues. The germline V gene has CDR1 LNHNV and CDR2 YYDKDF (reference sequence). CDR3 residues: CATSRDLVTGNEQFF. The CDR3 DNA reads TGTGCCACCAGCAGAGACCTCGTAACCGGCAATGAGCAGTTCTTC.

This clonotype showed up just a few times. This chain links TRBV20-1 with TRBJ2-7, with 10 bases matching TRBD1. CDR3 length: 13 residues. V lost 0 bases, J lost 6 bases, and 2 bases stayed unmatched. Germline lookup yields CDR1 DFQATT and CDR2 SNEGSKA (reference sequence). The CDR3 region has the DNA TGCAGTGCTAGAGATAGGGACAGGGGCGAGCAGTACTTC. Its translation is CSARDRDRGEQYF.